This T cell receptor (beta chain) was found in a study of graft-versus-host responses after intestinal transplantation. Looking at the study overall: Grafts that recipients had were multivisceral, liver-intestinal, or isolated intestinal transplants. Study-level findings and limits: In patients with graft-donor T cell macrochimerism, allograft graft-versus-host to host-versus-graft clonal ratios were high. GvH clone levels peaked in circulation, and this peak was associated with early post-transplant HvG declines.

The method was immunoSEQ multiplex PCR; TCRdb's version includes in-frame clones alone and lacks a portion of them. The sample has about 120,000 clones; roughly nine tenths are singletons. Of note for this clone: The target antigen is unknown.

Per the germline V gene, CDR1 is SEHNR and CDR2 is FQNEAQ (reference sequence). Trimming at V came to 1 base and at J to 2 bases, leaving 12 bases not matched to a gene. The CDR3 totals 18 residues. The clonotype was recovered from a human donor who received an intestinal transplant. This chain links TRBV7-9 with TRBJ1-2; 8 bases line up with TRBD1. Material: unstimulated CD4+ T cells sorted from spleen or lymph node cells, obtained before intestinal transplant. The CDR3 nucleotides read TGTGCCAGCAGCTTAGTAAACTCCCATAGACAGGGGAACTATGGCTACACCTTC. Translation gives CASSLVNSHRQGNYGYTF.